This T cell receptor (beta chain) was obtained from a study of Ad26.COV2.S vaccination and SARS-CoV-2 variants. The study, taken as a whole, reports: Those who received vaccine or placebo ended up with similar non-spike TCR breadth.

Method: immunoSEQ multiplex PCR; TCRdb's copy keeps in-frame clones and lacks some. In the table there are 350,000 to 400,000 clones, approximately 90% of which are singletons. V was trimmed by 0 bases and J by 1 base, leaving 9 bases between them. Germline loops: CDR1 LGHNA, CDR2 YSLEER. The CDR3 is 15 amino acids. Worth noting for this clone: Its specificity is unknown.

Regarding treatment: roughly 20 received Ad26.COV2.S at low or high dose, single or two shots; roughly five received placebo; per-sample allocation not given. On day 63 after the first injection, vaccine and placebo recipients gave samples. The rearrangement uses TRBV4-3 and TRBJ2-5; D is possibly TRBD1 (5 bases). This TCR came from a person aged 18-65 years who received the Ad26.COV2.S COVID-19 vaccine or a placebo. The input for sequencing was peripheral blood, taken in a trial of Ad26.COV2.S vaccine versus placebo. The CDR3 region is CASSQDVGAQETQYF. The CDR3 coding sequence is TGCGCCAGCAGCCAAGATGTTGGGGCCCAAGAGACCCAGTACTTC.